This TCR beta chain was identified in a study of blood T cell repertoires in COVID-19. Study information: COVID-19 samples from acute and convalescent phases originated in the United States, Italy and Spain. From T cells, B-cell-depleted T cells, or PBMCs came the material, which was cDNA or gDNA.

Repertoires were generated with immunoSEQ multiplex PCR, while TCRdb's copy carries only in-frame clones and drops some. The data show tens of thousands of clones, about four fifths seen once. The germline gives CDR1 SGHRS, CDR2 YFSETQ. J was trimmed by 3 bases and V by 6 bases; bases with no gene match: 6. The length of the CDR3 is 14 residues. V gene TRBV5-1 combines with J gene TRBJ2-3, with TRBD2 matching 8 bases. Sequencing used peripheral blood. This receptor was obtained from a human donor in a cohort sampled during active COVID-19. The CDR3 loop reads CASTSGSRTDTQYF. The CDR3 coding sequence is TGCGCCAGCACAAGCGGGAGTCGGACAGATACGCAGTATTTT.